This T cell receptor beta chain emerged from a study of vaccination and CD4 T cells after COVID-19. V dropped 6 bases and J dropped 9; count of bases not matched to a gene: 6. Germline V CDR1 and CDR2: SNHLY, FYNNEI. The CDR3 spans 13 residues. General observations from the study: Vaccine-specific clones numbering 304 of 307 showed spike mono-reactivity in convalescent patients.

Treatment given: approximately nine-day PBMC culture with coronavirus spike peptide pools or control peptides (ViraFEST assay). Peptide pool stimulation in ViraFEST expanded antigen-specific T cells, whose TCRs were then sequenced. Following culture for about eleven days, CD4+ T cells were isolated by negative selection. A note on this clonotype: Its target is unknown.

With the Oncomine TCR Beta short-read assay, DNA from cultured CD4+ T cells was sequenced. Genomic DNA was taken out of cultured CD4+ T cells by extraction. TCRdb re-called the PCR reads through MiXCR, storing one row per CDR3 protein. Among around 25,000 distinct CDR3 sequences listed, 60% were seen once. The chain recombines TRBV2 with TRBJ2-1, with 9 bases matching TRBD1. The TCR originated in a human donor who received a COVID-19 vaccine. The sample here was CD4+ T cells from blood, cultured in vitro, taken after SARS-CoV-2 vaccination. The CDR3 loop is CASRRDRDREQFF. The CDR3 bases are TGTGCCAGCAGGCGGGACAGGGATCGTGAGCAGTTCTTC.